The source of this T cell receptor (beta chain) is a study of blood T cell repertoires in COVID-19. The overall study: Nucleic acid was either cDNA or gDNA, and it came from T cells, B-cell-depleted T cells, or PBMCs.

Participants were aged about 18 to 95 years, lived in roughly 23 US areas, and enrolled virtually. Clinical histories supplied by participants themselves formed the basis of cohort assignment. Clones were sequenced by immunoSEQ multiplex PCR, and TCRdb holds only the in-frame ones, with some missing. The repertoire holds about 140,000 clones, with 84% as singletons. CDR3 length equals 14 residues. The sequence was obtained from a woman in her late teens or twenties who had been exposed to COVID-19. The sequencing input was PBMCs or T cells enriched from blood (not recorded which). V usage is TRBV21-1 and J usage is TRBJ1-5; whether TRBD1, the table's D call, matches the DNA was not checked. TRBV21-1 is deemed a pseudogene. The chain's CDR3 is CATGLDRSNQPQHF. Written as DNA, the CDR3 is TGTGCCACTGGATTGGACAGAAGCAATCAGCCCCAGCATTTT.